The entry below gives a single TCR beta chain sequence along with its context. This CDR3 has 13 amino acids. Trimming removed 7 bases from V and 5 bases from J, with 14 bases in between. This sample is drawn from a study of Graves' ophthalmopathy and Graves' hyperthyroidism. RNA transcripts were the source from which TCR beta CDR3 regions were amplified. HTBI primers served in a first-round RT-PCR, which a second-round multiplex PCR followed. TCRdb redid the calling of the multiplex PCR reads with MiXCR, one entry per CDR3 protein. The data contain approximately 1.2 million distinct CDR3 sequences, about 36% of them singletons.

The genes are TRBV12-3 or TRBV12-4 and TRBJ2-5; D call uncertain. Sequences were obtained from peripheral blood or thyroid tissue (not recorded which). This receptor was identified in an adult man with Graves' hyperthyroidism. The CDR3 reads CASNGPRQETQYF. The CDR3 bases are TGTGCCAGCAATGGTCCCAGGCAGGAGACCCAGTACTTC.